The 21 T cell receptor beta chains below were found in one sample sequenced in a study of cytomegalovirus exposure and HLA in healthy donors. The PCR used 60 Vbeta and 13 Jbeta primers. Method: immunoSEQ multiplex PCR; TCRdb's copy keeps in-frame clones and lacks some. This sample has some 130,000 clones, with about 83% found just once. Material for sequencing was PBMCs. The receptors shown here come from a girl aged 2 to 9 in good health and CMV-seronegative.

This rearrangement joins TRBV5-1 to TRBJ2-3; TRBD2 aligns across 7 bases. V dropped 0 bases and J dropped 0; count of bases not matched to a gene: 4. CDR1 is SGHRS, CDR2 YFSETQ, per germline. The CDR3 spans 16 residues. CDR3 sequence (DNA): TGCGCCAGCAGCTTGGCCCAGCGGGGAAGCACAGATACGCAGTATTTT. It translates to CASSLAQRGSTDTQYF.

This rearrangement joins TRBV11-2 to TRBJ2-1, with TRBD1 matching 8 bases. V lost 5 bases, J lost 11 bases, and 5 bases stayed unmatched. Germline CDR1 is SGHAT and CDR2 is FQNNGV. The length of the CDR3 is 12 residues. CDR3 region: CASSQDRVKQFF. The CDR3 coding sequence is TGTGCCAGCAGCCAGGACAGGGTGAAGCAGTTCTTC.

The count of this clone is one. The chain's CDR3 is CSVGTSGSLGTDTQYF. In DNA form, the CDR3 reads TGCAGCGTTGGGACTAGCGGGAGTCTTGGCACAGATACGCAGTATTTT. The chain couples TRBV29-1 to TRBJ2-3, with 13 bases matching TRBD2. The CDR3 is 16 residues long. V was pared by 4 bases and J by 1 base, with 5 bases of the junction left unmatched. Germline values: CDR1 SQVTM, CDR2 ANQGSEA.

The chain carries TRBV7-9 and TRBJ2-7, with TRBD1 as a possible D gene (6 bases). Germline values: CDR1 SEHNR, CDR2 FQNEAQ (reference sequence). Between the trimmed V and J ends, which lost 8 bases and 0 bases, there was a span of 29 bases. The CDR3 spans 19 residues. Here the CDR3 DNA reads TGTGCCAGCCCTGAAACAGTGCGGGTCTCACAGGGCCCCTCCTACGAGCAGTACTTC. It translates to CASPETVRVSQGPSYEQYF.

The chain links TRBV13 to TRBJ1-2, with a tentative D call TRBD1 (5 bases). CDR1 is PRHDT, CDR2 FYEKMQ, per germline (reference sequence). The CDR3 spans 12 residues. V was cut by 5 bases and J by 7 bases, with 11 bases left in between. CDR3 sequence (DNA): TGTGCCAGCAGCCAACGGACACCTGGCTACACCTTC. Residues: CASSQRTPGYTF.

The genes are TRBV19 and TRBJ2-3; TRBD2 agrees at 8 bases. V was clipped by 9 bases and J by 1 base; unmatched bases: 18. Germline V gives CDR1 LNHDA, CDR2 SQIVND (reference sequence). The CDR3 spans 18 residues. DNA of the CDR3: TGTGCCAGCGTACCCACCGGGTTGATAGCGGGACGCACAGATACGCAGTATTTT. Encoded protein: CASVPTGLIAGRTDTQYF.

The table lists this clone with a count of one. The genes are TRBV27 and TRBJ2-7; TRBD2 matches at 7 bases. V trimming: 3 bases; J trimming: 4 bases; junction bases outside the gene matches: 9. Germline loops: CDR1 MNHEY, CDR2 SMNVEV (reference sequence). The CDR3 is made up of 15 amino acids. The CDR3 sequence: CASSFDAGVLYEQYF. Written as DNA, the CDR3 is TGTGCCAGCAGTTTCGACGCGGGAGTCTTATACGAGCAGTACTTC.

This clone has a handful of counts. The chain joins TRBV27 to TRBJ2-7, with a possible D match to TRBD2 (5 bases). The CDR3 has 13 amino acids. V was clipped by 10 bases and J by 5 bases, with 18 bases between them. CDR1 is MNHEY and CDR2 is SMNVEV in the germline V gene (reference sequence). The CDR3 is CATREGFFNEQYF. CDR3 DNA: TGTGCCACCCGGGAAGGATTCTTTAACGAGCAGTACTTC.

In this sample, this clone turned up a few times. This chain joins TRBV25-1 and TRBJ2-1; 12 bases align to TRBD2. This CDR3 spans 16 amino acids. CDR1 is MGHDK, CDR2 SYGVNS, per germline. Germline trimming cut 6 bases from V and 2 bases from J; bases unmatched to any gene: 5. The DNA of the CDR3 is TGTGCCAGCAGCTACACTAGCGGGGGGACCTACAATGAGCAGTTCTTC. Amino acid sequence: CASSYTSGGTYNEQFF. The full variable domain, completed using reference TRBV25-1 and TRBJ2-1, is EADIYQTPRYLVIGTGKKITLECSQTMGHDKMYWYQQDPGMELHLIHYSYGVNSTEKGDLSSESTVSRIRTEHFPLTLESARPSHTSQYLCASSYTSGGTYNEQFFGPGTRLTVL.

This clone was counted many times. This chain's CDR3 is CASSGGLALNEQFF. CDR3 coding DNA: TGTGCCAGCAGTGGAGGACTAGCTTTGAATGAGCAGTTCTTC. V gene TRBV28 combines with J gene TRBJ2-1; 8 bases map to TRBD2. The germline V gene has CDR1 MDHEN and CDR2 SYDVKM. J was trimmed by 7 bases and V by 5 bases; bases with no gene match: 7. The CDR3 has 14 amino acids.

This clone was counted a few times. Relative to the germline gene, one junction end is altered; a read error may explain this. The chain joins TRBV6-6 to TRBJ1-4; a weak D match, TRBD1 (5 bases). Germline CDR1 and CDR2: MNHNY and SVGAGI (reference sequence). This CDR3 has 11 residues. This chain's CDR3 is CPRGVGEKLFF. In DNA, the CDR3 is TGCCCCCGGGGGGTCGGGGAAAAACTGTTTTTT.

This chain joins TRBV6-6 and TRBJ1-1; D perhaps matches TRBD1 (5 bases). This CDR3 is built from 15 residues. In germline, CDR1 is MNHNY, CDR2 SVGAGI (reference sequence). The V end was cut by 7 bases, the J end by 4 bases, with 19 bases between. The CDR3 protein is CASTSQGATGTEAFF. DNA of the CDR3: TGTGCCAGCACGAGCCAAGGGGCCACGGGCACTGAAGCTTTCTTT.

The gene calls are TRBV28 and TRBJ2-5, with 13 bases fitting TRBD2. Germline V lookup: CDR1 MDHEN, CDR2 SYDVKM. The CDR3 covers 15 residues. V lost 7 bases, J lost 4 bases, and 6 bases stayed unmatched. Written as DNA, the CDR3 is TGTGCCAGCACCAAACTAGCGGGAGGGGTAGAGACCCAGTACTTC. Protein: CASTKLAGGVETQYF.

This chain uses TRBV9 with TRBJ2-1; 7 nucleotides line up with TRBD2. Unmatched junction bases numbered 8, after V lost 0 bases and J lost 8 bases. This CDR3 spans 15 amino acids. Germline-derived CDR1 and CDR2 are SGDLS and YYNGEE. CDR3 DNA sequence: TGTGCCAGCAGCGTAGCTCAAGGGACTAATTATGAGCAGTTCTTC. Translated: CASSVAQGTNYEQFF.

The rearrangement uses TRBV4-3 and TRBJ1-2; D gene uncertain. The CDR3 is made up of 16 amino acids. The germline V gene has CDR1 LGHNA and CDR2 YSLEER. V dropped 1 base and J dropped 0 bases, with 12 bases sitting between them. CDR3 protein: CASSQVRGYSNYGYTF. CDR3 nucleotides: TGCGCCAGCAGCCAAGTTCGAGGGTATTCTAACTATGGCTACACCTTC.

CDR3 region: CASSLNAASAVNEQFF. The CDR3 bases are TGTGCCAGCAGCTTGAATGCGGCCTCGGCCGTCAATGAGCAGTTCTTC. This sequence joins TRBV5-4 and TRBJ2-1; D is undetermined. Germline assignment: CDR1 SGHNT and CDR2 YYREEE (reference sequence). This CDR3 is built from 16 residues. The V end lost 1 base, the J end lost 6 bases, and 17 bases lay between the germline ends.

V and J are TRBV19 and TRBJ2-5; TRBD2 matches 8 bases. The V gene's germline CDR1 is LNHDA and CDR2 SQIVND (reference sequence). The CDR3 runs to 14 residues. The junction had 4 bases not matched to a gene; V was cut back by 1 base and J by 6 bases. This chain's CDR3 is CASSIAGGVQTQYF. CDR3 DNA: TGTGCCAGTAGTATAGCGGGGGGGGTTCAGACCCAGTACTTC.

The chain links TRBV5-4 to TRBJ1-2, with 7 bases fitting TRBD1. After removal of 1 base from V and 3 bases from J, the junction contained 9 bases not matched to a gene. Germline V CDR1 and CDR2: SGHNT, YYREEE (reference sequence). The CDR3 runs to 16 residues. CDR3 in amino acids: CASSLLDRPLYYGYTF. Written as DNA, the CDR3 is TGTGCCAGCAGCTTGTTGGACAGGCCCTTATACTATGGCTACACCTTC. Filled out from reference TRBV5-4 and TRBJ1-2, the complete variable domain reads ETGVTQSPTHLIKTRGQQVTLRCSSQSGHNTVSWYQQALGQGPQFIFQYYREEENGRGNFPPRFSGLQFPNYSSELNVNALELDDSALYLCASSLLDRPLYYGYTFGSGTRLTVV.

This chain joins TRBV30 and TRBJ2-1, with 8 bases that match TRBD2. After removal of 2 bases from V and 4 bases from J, the junction contained 4 bases not matched to a gene. Per germline, CDR1 GTSNPN and CDR2 SVGIG (reference sequence). This CDR3 spans 14 amino acids. The CDR3 loop is CAWSTLAGYNEQFF. Written as DNA, the CDR3 is TGTGCCTGGAGTACGCTAGCGGGTTACAATGAGCAGTTCTTC.

V and J are TRBV7-8 and TRBJ2-1; TRBD2 matches at 8 bases. Germline assignment: CDR1 SGHVS and CDR2 FQNEAQ. This CDR3 comprises 16 residues. V lost 1 base and J lost 8; bases outside the gene matches: 10. The CDR3 sequence is CASSLGTGLGPHEQFF. CDR3 coding DNA: TGTGCCAGCAGCTTAGGCACGGGACTAGGACCGCATGAGCAGTTCTTC.

CDR3 sequence: CASISDRDYGYTF. CDR3 in DNA: TGTGCCAGCATCTCCGACAGAGACTATGGCTACACCTTC. This chain connects TRBV25-1 to TRBJ1-2; TRBD1 might be the D (5 bases). The CDR3 consists of 13 residues. Germline V gives CDR1 MGHDK, CDR2 SYGVNS. Trimming shortened V by 7 bases and J by 3 bases, and 12 bases separated the two germline ends.